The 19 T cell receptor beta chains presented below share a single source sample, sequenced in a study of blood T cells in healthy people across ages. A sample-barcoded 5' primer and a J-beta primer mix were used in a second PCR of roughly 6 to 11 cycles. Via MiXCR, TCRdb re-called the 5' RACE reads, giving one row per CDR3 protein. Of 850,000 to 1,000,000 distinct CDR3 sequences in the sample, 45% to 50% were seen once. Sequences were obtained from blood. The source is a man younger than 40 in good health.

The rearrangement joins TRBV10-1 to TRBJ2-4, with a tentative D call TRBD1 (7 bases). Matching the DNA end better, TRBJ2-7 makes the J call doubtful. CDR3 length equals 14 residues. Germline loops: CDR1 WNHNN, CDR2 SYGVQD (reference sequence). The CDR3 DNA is TGCGCCAGCAGTGTTCAGGGGGGCGAGTCCGAGCAGTACTTC. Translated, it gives CASSVQGGESEQYF.

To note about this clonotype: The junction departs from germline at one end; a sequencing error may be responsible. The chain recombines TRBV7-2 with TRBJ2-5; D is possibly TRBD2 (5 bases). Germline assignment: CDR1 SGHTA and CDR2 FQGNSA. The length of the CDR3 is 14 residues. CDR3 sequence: CACSLTGVGETQYF. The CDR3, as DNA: TGTGCCTGCAGCTTAACCGGGGTTGGCGAGACCCAGTACTTC. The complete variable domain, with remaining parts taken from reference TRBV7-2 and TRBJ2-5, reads GAGVSQSPSNKVTEKGKDVELRCDPISGHTALYWYRQSLGQGLEFLIYFQGNSAPDKSGLPSDRFSAERTGGSVSTLTIQRTQQEDSAVYLCACSLTGVGETQYFGPGTRLLVL.

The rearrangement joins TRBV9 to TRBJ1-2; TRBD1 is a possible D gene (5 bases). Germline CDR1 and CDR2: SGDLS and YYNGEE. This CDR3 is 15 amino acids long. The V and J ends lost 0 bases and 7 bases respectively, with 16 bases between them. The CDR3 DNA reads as TGTGCCAGCAGCGTAGGCCTAGGGGAGAGCTCTGGCTACACCTTC. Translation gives CASSVGLGESSGYTF. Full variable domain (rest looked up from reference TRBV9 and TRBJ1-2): DSGVTQTPKHLITATGQRVTLRCSPRSGDLSVYWYQQSLDQGLQFLIQYYNGEERAKGNILERFSAQQFPDLHSELNLSSLELGDSALYFCASSVGLGESSGYTFGSGTRLTVV.

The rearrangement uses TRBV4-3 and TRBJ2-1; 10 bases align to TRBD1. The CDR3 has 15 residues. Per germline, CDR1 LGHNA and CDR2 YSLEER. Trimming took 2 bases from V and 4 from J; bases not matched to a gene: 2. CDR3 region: CASSQQGQGYNEQFF. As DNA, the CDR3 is TGCGCCAGCAGCCAACAGGGACAGGGGTACAATGAGCAGTTCTTC.

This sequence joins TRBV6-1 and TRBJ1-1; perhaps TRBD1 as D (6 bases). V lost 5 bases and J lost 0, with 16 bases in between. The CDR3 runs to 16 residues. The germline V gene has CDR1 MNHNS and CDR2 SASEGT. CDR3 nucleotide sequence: TGTGCCAGCAGTCCGCAGACAGGAGGGATGAACACTGAAGCTTTCTTT. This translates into CASSPQTGGMNTEAFF.

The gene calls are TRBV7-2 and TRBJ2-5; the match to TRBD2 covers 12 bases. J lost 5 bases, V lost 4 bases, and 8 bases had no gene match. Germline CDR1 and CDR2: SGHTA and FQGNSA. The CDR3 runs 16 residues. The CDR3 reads CASSSASGGAQETQYF. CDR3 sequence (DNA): TGTGCCAGCAGCTCCGCTAGCGGGGGGGCCCAGGAGACCCAGTACTTC.

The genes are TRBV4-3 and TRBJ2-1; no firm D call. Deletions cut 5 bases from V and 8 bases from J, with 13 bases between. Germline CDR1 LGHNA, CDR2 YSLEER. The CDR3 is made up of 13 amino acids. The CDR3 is CASSAVASDEQFF. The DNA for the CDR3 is TGCGCCAGCAGCGCAGTGGCAAGCGATGAGCAGTTCTTC.

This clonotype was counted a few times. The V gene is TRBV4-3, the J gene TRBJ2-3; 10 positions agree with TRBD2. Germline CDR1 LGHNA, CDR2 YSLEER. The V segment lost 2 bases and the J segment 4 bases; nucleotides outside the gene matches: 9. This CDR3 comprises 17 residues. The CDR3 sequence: CASSQQPSGGRPDTQYF. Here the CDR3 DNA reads TGCGCCAGCAGCCAACAGCCTAGCGGGGGAAGGCCAGATACGCAGTATTTT.

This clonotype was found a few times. The CDR3 here is CSASPPAGSKTQYF. CDR3 nucleotides: TGCAGTGCTAGCCCCCCGGCAGGTTCGAAGACCCAGTACTTC. The J gene is TRBJ2-7, the V gene TRBV20-1; D is unresolved. The assigned J gene may be wrong: the sequence end matches TRBJ2-5 better. This CDR3 has 14 amino acids. Germline assignment: CDR1 DFQATT and CDR2 SNEGSKA (reference sequence).

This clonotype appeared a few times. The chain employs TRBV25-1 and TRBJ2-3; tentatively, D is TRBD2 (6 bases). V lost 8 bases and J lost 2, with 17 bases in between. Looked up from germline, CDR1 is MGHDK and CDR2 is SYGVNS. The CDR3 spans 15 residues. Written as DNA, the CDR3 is TGTGCCAGCGTCAATACGGGGGAGCCCACAGATACGCAGTATTTT. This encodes CASVNTGEPTDTQYF.

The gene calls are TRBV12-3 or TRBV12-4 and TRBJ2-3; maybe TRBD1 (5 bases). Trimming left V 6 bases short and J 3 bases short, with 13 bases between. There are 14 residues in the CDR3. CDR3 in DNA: TGTGCCAGCAGCCAAGGACACCGAACAGATACGCAGTATTTT. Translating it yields CASSQGHRTDTQYF.

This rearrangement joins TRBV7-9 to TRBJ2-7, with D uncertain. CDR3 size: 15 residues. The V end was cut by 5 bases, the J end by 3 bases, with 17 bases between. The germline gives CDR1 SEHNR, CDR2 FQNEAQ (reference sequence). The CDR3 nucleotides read TGTGCCAGCAGCCCCTTAGGGAAATTCCTCTACGAGCAGTACTTC. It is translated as CASSPLGKFLYEQYF. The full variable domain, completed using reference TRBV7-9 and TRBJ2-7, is DTGVSQNPRHKITKRGQNVTFRCDPISEHNRLYWYRQTLGQGPEFLTYFQNEAQLEKSRLLSDRFSAERPKGSFSTLEIQRTEQGDSAMYLCASSPLGKFLYEQYFGPGTRLTVT.

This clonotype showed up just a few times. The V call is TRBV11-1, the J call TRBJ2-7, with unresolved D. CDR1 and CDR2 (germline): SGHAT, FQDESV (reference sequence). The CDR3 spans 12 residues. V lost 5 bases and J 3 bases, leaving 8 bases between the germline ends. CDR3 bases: TGTGCCAGCAGCCCTATTGACTACGAGCAGTACTTC. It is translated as CASSPIDYEQYF.

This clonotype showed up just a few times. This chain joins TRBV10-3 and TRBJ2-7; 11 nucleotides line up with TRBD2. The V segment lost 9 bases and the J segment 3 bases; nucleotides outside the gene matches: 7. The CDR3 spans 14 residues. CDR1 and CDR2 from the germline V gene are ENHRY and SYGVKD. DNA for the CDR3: TGTGCCATTGGGTCTAGCGGGGGGTTCTACGAGCAGTACTTC. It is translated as CAIGSSGGFYEQYF.

The CDR3 loop is CASSLEDGSSYNEQFF. In DNA form, the CDR3 reads TGCGCCAGCAGCCTCGAGGACGGCAGCTCCTACAATGAGCAGTTCTTC. The chain is built from TRBV4-1 and TRBJ2-1; no reliable D call. Germline-derived CDR1 and CDR2 are MGHRA and YSYEKL. V lost 4 bases and J lost 0, with 13 bases in between. This CDR3 has 16 amino acids.

DNA for the CDR3: TGCAGTGCTAGAGATTCACGGAGCGGTGGAGACACAGATACGCAGTATTTT. Encoded protein: CSARDSRSGGDTDTQYF. The chain joins TRBV20-1 to TRBJ2-3; D might be TRBD2 (5 bases). This CDR3 is 17 amino acids long. Germline V lookup: CDR1 DFQATT, CDR2 SNEGSKA (reference sequence). V was trimmed by 0 bases and J by 2 bases, leaving 18 bases between them.

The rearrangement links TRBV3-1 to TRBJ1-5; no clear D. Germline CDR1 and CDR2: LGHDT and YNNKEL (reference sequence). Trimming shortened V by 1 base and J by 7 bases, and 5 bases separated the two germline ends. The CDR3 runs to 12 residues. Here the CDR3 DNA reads TGTGCCAGCAGCCAAGCTTCCCAGCCCCAGCATTTT. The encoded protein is CASSQASQPQHF.

This CDR3 reads CAISESTGSGETQYF. Written as DNA, the CDR3 is TGTGCCATCAGTGAGTCGACTGGCAGTGGGGAGACCCAGTACTTC. The gene calls are TRBV10-3 and TRBJ2-5; D is undetermined. CDR3 size: 15 residues. Trimming pared 0 bases from V and 5 bases from J, leaving 13 bases between. Germline V gene data show CDR1 as ENHRY and CDR2 as SYGVKD.

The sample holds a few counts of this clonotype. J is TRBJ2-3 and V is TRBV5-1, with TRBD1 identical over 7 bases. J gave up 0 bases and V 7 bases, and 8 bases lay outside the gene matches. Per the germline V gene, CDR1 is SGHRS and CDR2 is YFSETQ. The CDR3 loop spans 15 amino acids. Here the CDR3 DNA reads TGCGCCAGCTATGTAGGGGGCTATAGCACAGATACGCAGTATTTT. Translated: CASYVGGYSTDTQYF.